Listed here are 32 T cell receptor beta chains from one sample, sequenced in a study of technical replicates of blood from a handful of donors. Some clones are missing from TCRdb's copy, which holds only in-frame ones; the method was immunoSEQ multiplex PCR. The sample consists of 65,000 to 85,000 clones, 90% to 95% of them appearing once. Sequencing was performed on T cells isolated from PBMCs. These receptors came from a human donor in good health.

This clone came up a few times. V is TRBV6-7 and J is TRBJ2-1; TRBD2 aligns across 7 bases. TRBV6-7 is placed among ORFs of uncertain function. The CDR3 totals 16 residues. V was clipped by 0 bases and J by 3 bases; unmatched bases: 5. CDR3 in amino acids: CASSYSLGGSYNEQFF. CDR3 DNA sequence: TGTGCCAGCAGTTACTCGCTTGGCGGGAGCTACAATGAGCAGTTCTTC.

V gene TRBV7-2 combines with J gene TRBJ2-7, with D maybe TRBD2 (7 bases). The CDR3 has 14 residues. The V gene lost 5 bases and the J gene lost 6 bases, with 17 bases spanning the gap. Germline CDR1 and CDR2: SGHTA and FQGNSA. The CDR3 DNA sequence: TGTGCCAGCAGCCTCCGGGGGGCTAGGGGCGAGCAGTACTTC. Translation gives CASSLRGARGEQYF.

This chain uses TRBV6-5 with TRBJ2-7; 11 bases line up with TRBD2. Per the germline V gene, CDR1 is MNHEY and CDR2 is SVGAGI. V gave up 7 bases and J gave up 4 bases; unmatched junction bases: 9. The length of the CDR3 is 15 residues. The CDR3 protein is CASIIRTSGLYEQYF. CDR3 in DNA: TGTGCCAGCATTATTAGGACTAGCGGGTTATACGAGCAGTACTTC.

The chain has TRBV25-1 and TRBJ1-3, with D maybe TRBD1 (6 bases). V was trimmed by 3 bases and J by 0 bases, leaving 12 bases between them. This CDR3 region has 16 residues. Germline CDR1 reads MGHDK; CDR2 reads SYGVNS. The CDR3 here is CASSEEGQFSGNTIYF. The CDR3 DNA reads TGTGCCAGCAGTGAGGAAGGACAGTTCTCTGGAAACACCATATATTTT.

The V call is TRBV25-1, the J call TRBJ1-1; possibly TRBD1 for D (5 bases). This CDR3 comprises 14 residues. Germline V gene lookup returns CDR1 MGHDK and CDR2 SYGVNS. The V and J ends lost 5 bases and 3 bases respectively, with 13 bases between them. In DNA form, the CDR3 reads TGTGCCAGCAGTACGGGGGGACCGGACACTGAAGCTTTCTTT. Residues: CASSTGGPDTEAFF.

The rearrangement uses TRBV9 and TRBJ2-3, with 10 bases identical to TRBD1. The CDR3 is made up of 17 amino acids. The trim removed 7 bases at V and 1 base at J, leaving 12 bases unmatched. CDR1 and CDR2 (germline): SGDLS, YYNGEE. This chain's CDR3 is CASGDRGSPSGTDTQYF. The CDR3, as DNA: TGTGCCAGCGGGGACAGGGGTTCTCCTTCCGGCACAGATACGCAGTATTTT.

V gene TRBV7-3 combines with J gene TRBJ1-1; tentatively, D is TRBD1 (5 bases). From germline, CDR1 is SGHTA and CDR2 FQGTGA. Trimming cost V 5 bases and J 4 bases, with 14 bases left between them. CDR3 length: 14 amino acids. The CDR3 DNA sequence: TGTGCCAGCAGCCCCGCGGGACCGGGCACTGAAGCTTTCTTT. Amino acids: CASSPAGPGTEAFF.

The V call is TRBV30, the J call TRBJ1-1, with D uncertain. Germline V lookup: CDR1 GTSNPN, CDR2 SVGIG (reference sequence). Trimming took off 1 base at V and 1 base at J, with 13 bases between the two ends. This CDR3 has 15 amino acids. Written as DNA, the CDR3 is TGTGCCTGGAGTGGAGTATCGCGGTGGAACACTGAAGCTTTCTTT. Amino acid sequence: CAWSGVSRWNTEAFF.

This chain's CDR3 is CASSLLGTGGGNQPQHF. The DNA of the CDR3 is TGTGCCAGCAGTTTATTGGGGACAGGGGGGGGCAATCAGCCCCAGCATTTT. This rearrangement joins TRBV27 to TRBJ1-5; 11 positions match TRBD1. Germline V gives CDR1 MNHEY, CDR2 SMNVEV (reference sequence). The V and J ends lost 1 base and 2 bases, in that order; junction bases with no gene match: 4. CDR3 size: 17 residues.

The chain combines TRBV9 with TRBJ2-7; 7 bases map to TRBD2. CDR3 size: 15 residues. The V gene's germline CDR1 is SGDLS and CDR2 YYNGEE. V shed 0 bases and J 2 bases; nucleotides not matched to a gene: 5. The CDR3 loop is CASSVGGSLTYEQYF. The CDR3 DNA reads as TGTGCCAGCAGCGTAGGCGGGAGTTTGACCTACGAGCAGTACTTC.

The chain joins TRBV14 to TRBJ1-4; 9 bases match TRBD1. With V trimmed by 4 bases and J by 5 bases, 11 bases remained unmatched. The germline V gene encodes CDR1 SGHDN and CDR2 FVKESK. This CDR3 is 17 amino acids long. CDR3 loop: CASSPITAGTGNEKLFF. The CDR3 DNA reads TGTGCCAGCAGCCCTATAACGGCGGGGACAGGGAATGAAAAACTGTTTTTT.

The chain is built from TRBV11-3 and TRBJ2-5; D is perhaps TRBD1 (5 bases). The CDR3 loop spans 17 amino acids. V was pared by 2 bases and J by 3 bases, with 19 bases between. Germline lookup yields CDR1 SGHNT and CDR2 YENEEA. The CDR3 nucleotides read TGTGCCAGCAGCTTATGGGCCAGGGAAATAGATAAAGAGACCCAGTACTTC. Translated, it gives CASSLWAREIDKETQYF.

V is TRBV7-8 and J is TRBJ1-4, with unresolved D. In germline, CDR1 is SGHVS, CDR2 FQNEAQ. V lost 7 bases, J lost 5 bases, and 14 bases lay in between. This CDR3 contains 14 residues. The CDR3 DNA is TGTGCCAGCACCCTACAGCAACCGAATGAAAAACTGTTTTTT. Its translation: CASTLQQPNEKLFF.

V gene TRBV19 combines with J gene TRBJ1-5; 10 bases agree with TRBD1. V shed 5 bases, J shed 6 bases, and the junction held 7 bases outside the gene matches. The CDR3 is made up of 15 amino acids. Germline values: CDR1 LNHDA, CDR2 SQIVND (reference sequence). The CDR3 sequence is CASSPGTGVGQPQHF. In DNA form, the CDR3 reads TGTGCCAGTAGTCCCGGGACAGGGGTAGGTCAGCCCCAGCATTTT.

The genes are TRBV6-5 and TRBJ2-1; D is possibly TRBD2 (6 bases). The CDR3 loop spans 16 amino acids. Deletions cut 2 bases from V and 7 bases from J, with 18 bases between. Germline V lookup: CDR1 MNHEY, CDR2 SVGAGI. The DNA for the CDR3 is TGTGCCAGCAGTTACACTAGGTACGGGAGTAGTAATGAGCAGTTCTTC. It is translated as CASSYTRYGSSNEQFF.

The rearrangement joins TRBV30 to TRBJ2-1, with 10 bases aligning to TRBD2. CDR1 GTSNPN and CDR2 SVGIG come from the germline V gene (reference sequence). The length of the CDR3 is 15 residues. V was clipped by 0 bases and J by 9 bases; unmatched bases: 8. CDR3 sequence: CAWSVGLAGEIEQFF. Here the CDR3 DNA reads TGTGCCTGGAGTGTCGGGCTAGCGGGAGAGATTGAGCAGTTCTTC.

V and J are TRBV18 and TRBJ2-2; 7 positions match TRBD1. This CDR3 spans 13 amino acids. Looked up from germline, CDR1 is KGHSH and CDR2 is LQKENI. J lost 9 bases, V lost 6 bases, and 7 bases had no gene match. The CDR3 loop is CASSGTDYRELFF. The CDR3 coding sequence is TGTGCCAGCTCGGGGACAGACTACCGGGAGCTGTTTTTT.

This sequence joins TRBV4-1 and TRBJ2-1; 8 bases map to TRBD2. Germline V gene data show CDR1 as MGHRA and CDR2 as YSYEKL. J gave up 15 bases and V 0 bases, and 7 bases lay outside the gene matches. The CDR3 has 13 amino acids. CDR3 coding DNA: TGCGCCAGCAGCCAAGATACGGGAGGGATTCTGTTCTTC. It translates to CASSQDTGGILFF.

This chain links TRBV5-1 with TRBJ2-1, with 8 bases aligning to TRBD2. Germline loops: CDR1 SGHRS, CDR2 YFSETQ. V was pared by 2 bases and J by 6 bases, with 4 bases of the junction left unmatched. This CDR3 spans 14 amino acids. CDR3 sequence (DNA): TGCGCCAGCAGCTTACTAGCGGATCTCAATGAGCAGTTCTTC. Amino acid sequence: CASSLLADLNEQFF.

The chain carries TRBV6-1 and TRBJ1-2; D may be TRBD1 (6 bases). V lost 3 bases and J lost 4, with 12 bases in between. The CDR3 contains 14 residues. Looked up from germline, CDR1 is MNHNS and CDR2 is SASEGT. CDR3 amino acids: CASSEDRPFYGYTF. DNA of the CDR3: TGTGCCAGCAGTGAGGACAGACCTTTCTATGGCTACACCTTC.

The rearrangement links TRBV19 to TRBJ2-3; 8 nucleotides match TRBD1. This CDR3 has 13 residues. The V gene end was trimmed by 4 bases and the J gene end by 5 bases; junction bases not matched to a gene: 2. Germline V gene data show CDR1 as LNHDA and CDR2 as SQIVND (reference sequence). CDR3 nucleotide sequence: TGTGCCAGTAGTACAGGGGGCAGAGATACGCAGTATTTT. It codes for CASSTGGRDTQYF.

This clone was seen just once. The chain combines TRBV28 with TRBJ2-7; D gene ambiguous. The germline V gene encodes CDR1 MDHEN and CDR2 SYDVKM. This CDR3 region has 12 residues. Between the trimmed V and J ends, which lost 2 bases and 9 bases, there was a span of 11 bases. CDR3 DNA: TGTGCCAGCAGTTTAGAGGCCTTTGGGCAGTACTTC. It yields the protein CASSLEAFGQYF. Drawing the rest from reference TRBV28 and TRBJ2-7, the complete variable domain is DVKVTQSSRYLVKRTGEKVFLECVQDMDHENMFWYRQDPGLGLRLIYFSYDVKMKEKGDIPEGYSVSREKKERFSLILESASTNQTSMYLCASSLEAFGQYFGPGTRLTVT.

The chain has TRBV18 and TRBJ2-5, with 14 nucleotides matching TRBD2. J gave up 4 bases and V 5 bases, and 9 bases lay outside the gene matches. The germline V gene has CDR1 KGHSH and CDR2 LQKENI. There are 17 residues in the CDR3. CDR3 in amino acids: CASSLPRTSGRRETQYF. Written as DNA, the CDR3 is TGTGCCAGCTCATTGCCCAGGACTAGCGGGAGGCGAGAGACCCAGTACTTC.

The table lists this clone with a count of one. This chain connects TRBV29-1 to TRBJ1-4; 10 positions match TRBD1. This CDR3 has 14 residues. Germline V gene data show CDR1 as SQVTM and CDR2 as ANQGSEA. V was clipped by 7 bases and J by 8 bases; unmatched bases: 10. The CDR3 region has the DNA TGCAGCGCCTATCGGACAGGGGGAATGGAAAAACTGTTTTTT. This encodes CSAYRTGGMEKLFF. Together with reference TRBV29-1 and TRBJ1-4, the CDR3 gives the full variable domain: SAVISQKPSRDICQRGTSLTIQCQVDSQVTMMFWYRQQPGQSLTLIATANQGSEATYESGFVIDKFPISRPNLTFSTLTVSNMSPEDSSIYLCSAYRTGGMEKLFFGSGTQLSVL.

This clone was recorded only once. The chain employs TRBV10-3 and TRBJ1-4, with D tentatively TRBD1 (6 bases). Trimming left V 6 bases short and J 0 bases short, with 14 bases between. The germline CDR1 and CDR2 sequences are ENHRY and SYGVKD. CDR3 length equals 16 residues. In DNA, the CDR3 is TGTGCCATCAGCGGTTCTACAGGGTCAACTAATGAAAAACTGTTTTTT. As protein: CAISGSTGSTNEKLFF.

The chain carries TRBV5-1 and TRBJ1-2; D gene ambiguous. V was shortened by 5 bases and J by 3 bases, with 8 bases between the two germline ends. CDR1 and CDR2 from the germline V gene are SGHRS and YFSETQ. CDR3 length equals 12 residues. The CDR3 loop reads CASRSTDYGYTF. CDR3 sequence (DNA): TGCGCCAGCAGGTCAACGGACTATGGCTACACCTTC.

V gene TRBV19 combines with J gene TRBJ2-1, with D possibly being TRBD2 (6 bases). The V and J ends lost 1 base and 14 bases respectively, with 9 bases between them. Germline CDR1 LNHDA, CDR2 SQIVND (reference sequence). This CDR3 comprises 11 residues. The CDR3 loop reads CASSIGEAEFF. DNA of the CDR3: TGTGCCAGTAGTATAGGGGAGGCCGAGTTCTTC.

A single count supports this clone. The V call is TRBV14, the J call TRBJ2-7, with 13 bases identical to TRBD2. The CDR3 runs to 17 residues. In germline, CDR1 is SGHDN, CDR2 FVKESK. The J segment lost 5 bases and the V segment lost 4 bases, leaving 11 bases of the junction unmatched. The CDR3 DNA is TGTGCCAGCAGCCCGGGACTAGCGGGATTTCTCCTTGACGAGCAGTACTTC. Protein sequence: CASSPGLAGFLLDEQYF.

This clone was detected only once. V is TRBV5-4 and J is TRBJ2-2; 9 positions match TRBD2. The germline V gene encodes CDR1 SGHNT and CDR2 YYREEE (reference sequence). The CDR3 sequence is 20 residues long. Trimming took 2 bases from V and 3 from J; bases not matched to a gene: 17. This CDR3 is CASSLVPQFSGSVDTGELFF. In nucleotides, the CDR3 is TGTGCCAGCAGCTTAGTGCCCCAATTTAGCGGGAGTGTCGACACCGGGGAGCTGTTTTTT.

The chain combines TRBV10-3 with TRBJ2-7; D not certain. CDR3 length: 13 amino acids. Germline loops: CDR1 ENHRY, CDR2 SYGVKD. The V gene lost 2 bases and the J gene lost 4 bases, with 9 bases spanning the gap. The CDR3 nucleotides read TGTGCCATCAGTGAGGCCACCCGGTACGAGCAGTACTTC. Translated, it gives CAISEATRYEQYF.

The chain couples TRBV11-2 to TRBJ2-5, with 9 bases identical to TRBD2. The CDR3 spans 17 residues. The V segment lost 5 bases and the J segment 5 bases; nucleotides outside the gene matches: 15. The germline V gene encodes CDR1 SGHAT and CDR2 FQNNGV. In DNA form, the CDR3 reads TGTGCCAGCAGCCCAGGGGTAGCGGGAGAGTATGGCGAGACCCAGTACTTC. Protein sequence: CASSPGVAGEYGETQYF. Drawing the rest from reference TRBV11-2 and TRBJ2-5, the complete variable domain is EAGVAQSPRYKIIEKRQSVAFWCNPISGHATLYWYQQILGQGPKLLIQFQNNGVVDDSQLPKDRFSAERLKGVDSTLKIQPAKLEDSAVYLCASSPGVAGEYGETQYFGPGTRLLVL.

The rearrangement uses TRBV30 and TRBJ2-7; no definite D call. The germline gives CDR1 GTSNPN, CDR2 SVGIG (reference sequence). The V and J ends lost 2 bases and 7 bases respectively, with 24 bases between them. The CDR3 length is 16 residues. The CDR3 is CAWSTAFETRFCEQYF. As DNA, the CDR3 is TGTGCCTGGAGTACTGCTTTTGAGACTCGGTTTTGTGAGCAGTACTTC.